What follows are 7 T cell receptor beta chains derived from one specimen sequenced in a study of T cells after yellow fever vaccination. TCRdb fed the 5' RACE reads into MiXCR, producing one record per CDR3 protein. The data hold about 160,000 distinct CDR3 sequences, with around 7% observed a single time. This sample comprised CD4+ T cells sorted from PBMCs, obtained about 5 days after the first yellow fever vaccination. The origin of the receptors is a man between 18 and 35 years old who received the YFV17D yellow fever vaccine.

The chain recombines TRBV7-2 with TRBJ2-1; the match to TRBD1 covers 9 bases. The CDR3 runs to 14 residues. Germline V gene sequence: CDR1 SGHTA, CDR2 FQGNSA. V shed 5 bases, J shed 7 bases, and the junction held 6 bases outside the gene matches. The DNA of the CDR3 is TGTGCCAGCAGCCCAAGGACAGGGGTGAATGAGCAGTTCTTC. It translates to CASSPRTGVNEQFF.

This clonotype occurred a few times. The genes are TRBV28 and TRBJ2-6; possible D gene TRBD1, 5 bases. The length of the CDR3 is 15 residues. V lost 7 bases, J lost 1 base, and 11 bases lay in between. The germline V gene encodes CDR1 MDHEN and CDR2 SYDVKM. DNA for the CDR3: TGTGCCAGCACCTTCACAGGTTCTGGGGCCAACGTCCTGACTTTC. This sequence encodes CASTFTGSGANVLTF.

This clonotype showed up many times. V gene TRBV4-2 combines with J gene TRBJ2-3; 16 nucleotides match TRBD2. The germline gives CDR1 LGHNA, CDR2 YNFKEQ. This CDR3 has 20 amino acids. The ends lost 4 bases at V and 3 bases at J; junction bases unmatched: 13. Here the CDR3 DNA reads TGTGCCAGCAGCCCGTCCGGGACTAGCGGGGGGGATTTCAGGACAGATACGCAGTATTTT. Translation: CASSPSGTSGGDFRTDTQYF.

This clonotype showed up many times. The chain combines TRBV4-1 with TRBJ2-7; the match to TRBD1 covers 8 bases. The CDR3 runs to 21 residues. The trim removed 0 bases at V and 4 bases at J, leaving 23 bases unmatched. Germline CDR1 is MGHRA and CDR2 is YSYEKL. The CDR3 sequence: CASSQEVRAPARTGRWYEQYF. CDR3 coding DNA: TGCGCCAGCAGCCAAGAAGTCCGTGCTCCCGCAAGGACAGGGAGGTGGTACGAGCAGTACTTC.

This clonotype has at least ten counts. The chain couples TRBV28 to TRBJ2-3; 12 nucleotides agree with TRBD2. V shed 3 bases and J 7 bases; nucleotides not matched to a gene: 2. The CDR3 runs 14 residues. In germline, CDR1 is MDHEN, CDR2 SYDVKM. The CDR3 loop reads CASSLTSGGHTQYF. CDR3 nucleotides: TGTGCCAGCAGTTTGACTAGCGGGGGTCATACGCAGTATTTT. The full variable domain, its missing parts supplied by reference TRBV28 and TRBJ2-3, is DVKVTQSSRYLVKRTGEKVFLECVQDMDHENMFWYRQDPGLGLRLIYFSYDVKMKEKGDIPEGYSVSREKKERFSLILESASTNQTSMYLCASSLTSGGHTQYFGPGTRLTVL.

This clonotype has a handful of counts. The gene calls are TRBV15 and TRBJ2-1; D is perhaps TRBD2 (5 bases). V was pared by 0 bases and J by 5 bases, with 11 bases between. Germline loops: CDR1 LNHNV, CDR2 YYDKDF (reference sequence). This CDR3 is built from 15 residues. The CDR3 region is CATSREPGYDNEQFF. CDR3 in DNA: TGTGCCACCAGCAGAGAACCGGGGTACGACAATGAGCAGTTCTTC. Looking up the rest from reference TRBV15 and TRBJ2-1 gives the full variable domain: DAMVIQNPRYQVTQFGKPVTLSCSQTLNHNVMYWYQQKSSQAPKLLFHYYDKDFNNEADTPDNFQSRRPNTSFCFLDIRSPGLGDTAMYLCATSREPGYDNEQFFGPGTRLTVL.

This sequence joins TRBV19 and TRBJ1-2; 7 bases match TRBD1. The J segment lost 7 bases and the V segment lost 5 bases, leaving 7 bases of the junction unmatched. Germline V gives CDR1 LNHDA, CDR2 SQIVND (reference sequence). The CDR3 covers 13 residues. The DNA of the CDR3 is TGTGCCAGTAGTTCACAGGGGTACGTTGGCTACACCTTC. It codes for CASSSQGYVGYTF.